This is a list of T cell receptor beta chains from one sample in a study of T cell responses to AZD1222 COVID-19 vaccine. Here immunoSEQ multiplex PCR was the method, and the copy in TCRdb shows in-frame clones only, minus some. The sample contains 95,000 to 110,000 clones, roughly 86% of which appear only once. The starting material was peripheral blood, obtained 28 days after the second dose of the MenACWY control vaccine. The receptors come from an adult who received the MenACWY meningococcal vaccine as a control. CDR3s include the opening cysteine and the closing phenylalanine or tryptophan. The order of the fields is clone size, J gene, V gene, D gene, CDR3 protein, CDR3 DNA. The D gene is left open where the match is weak. Clone size, where shown, is once, few, many, or a class for clones that have expanded.

. TRBJ2-5 TRBV7-2 TRBD2 CASSFMVAGEETQYF TGTGCCAGCAGCTTTATGGTAGCGGGGGAAGAGACCCAGTACTTC
. TRBJ2-5 TRBV7-8 . CASSLGRVLETQYF TGTGCCAGCAGCTTAGGCAGGGTTTTGGAGACCCAGTACTTC
. TRBJ1-2 TRBV4-2 . CASRSGGADYGYTF TGTGCCAGCAGGTCGGGGGGCGCTGACTATGGCTACACCTTC
. TRBJ2-5 TRBV5-1 TRBD1 CASSLRDRGLLETQYF TGCGCCAGCAGCTTGAGGGACAGGGGGCTCTTGGAGACCCAGTACTTC
. TRBJ2-3 TRBV11-1 . CASSFTNGDTQYF TGTGCCAGCAGCTTTACAAATGGGGATACGCAGTATTTT
. TRBJ2-5 TRBV27 TRBD1 CASSRDRGETQYF TGTGCCAGCAGTCGGGACAGGGGAGAGACCCAGTACTTC
once TRBJ1-1 TRBV5-1 . CASTPSAMNTEAFF TGCGCCAGCACCCCGTCCGCCATGAACACTGAAGCTTTCTTT
. TRBJ1-3 TRBV5-1 TRBD1 CASSSDRSGNTIYF TGCGCCAGCAGCTCGGACAGGTCTGGAAACACCATATATTTT
. TRBJ1-4 TRBV4-3 TRBD1 CASSPRGGAEKLFF TGCGCCAGCAGCCCCAGGGGGGGGGCTGAAAAACTGTTTTTT
once TRBJ1-4 TRBV7-9 . CASSLVGRATNEKLFF TGTGCCAGCAGCTTAGTTGGCAGGGCAACTAATGAAAAACTGTTTTTT
few TRBJ1-6 TRBV4-3 . CASSQERGWNSPLHF TGCGCCAGCAGCCAAGAGCGGGGCTGGAATTCACCCCTCCACTTT
once TRBJ2-1 TRBV10-3 . CAIMKTGAYNEQFF TGTGCCATCATGAAGACAGGCGCCTACAATGAGCAGTTCTTC
. TRBJ2-5 TRBV27 . CASSQSVRPQETQYF TGTGCCAGCAGTCAGTCCGTCAGGCCCCAAGAGACCCAGTACTTC
. TRBJ2-5 TRBV10-3 . CAISSDQETQYF TGTGCCATCAGTTCGGATCAAGAGACCCAGTACTTC
. TRBJ2-2 TRBV5-5 TRBD2 CASSLAGGAPNTGELFF TGTGCCAGCAGCTTGGCCGGGGGGGCGCCGAACACCGGGGAGCTGTTTTTT
. TRBJ2-7 TRBV7-2 . CASSQGGRLGEQYF TGTGCCAGCAGCCAGGGAGGTCGGTTAGGCGAGCAGTACTTC
. TRBJ2-7 TRBV5-1 TRBD1 CASSLEGQSYEQYF TGCGCCAGCAGCTTGGAGGGACAGTCCTACGAGCAGTACTTC
. TRBJ1-2 TRBV18 . CASSRTQEDYGYTF TGTGCCAGCTCCCGCACACAGGAAGATTATGGCTACACCTTC
once TRBJ2-7 TRBV5-1 . CASSLAGDSYEQYF TGCGCCAGCAGCTTGGCTGGGGACTCCTACGAGCAGTACTTC
. TRBJ1-2 TRBV11-2 . CASSLALSGGYTF TGTGCCAGCAGCTTAGCCCTTTCGGGAGGCTACACCTTC
. TRBJ2-1 TRBV4-1 TRBD2 CASSPAEAGGYNEQFF TGCGCCAGCAGCCCTGCAGAAGCGGGGGGTTACAATGAGCAGTTCTTC
. TRBJ2-3 TRBV5-1 TRBD2 CASSGGTSGSTDTQYF TGCGCCAGCAGCGGTGGGACTAGCGGGAGCACAGATACGCAGTATTTT
. TRBJ2-5 TRBV19 . CASRLTGNQETQYF TGTGCCAGTAGGCTAACAGGGAACCAAGAGACCCAGTACTTC
few TRBJ1-1 TRBV10-3 . CAIRGTGDTEAFF TGTGCCATCAGAGGTACCGGAGACACTGAAGCTTTCTTT
. TRBJ2-1 TRBV20-1 TRBD2 CSASAGGLVEQFF TGCAGTGCTAGTGCGGGGGGGTTAGTTGAGCAGTTCTTC
few TRBJ1-5 TRBV19 TRBD1 CASRGKQGSTSNQPQHF TGTGCCAGTAGGGGAAAACAGGGGTCCACTAGCAATCAGCCCCAGCATTTT
. TRBJ2-7 TRBV7-6 . CASSSYPAGAFSYEQYF TGTGCCAGCAGCTCCTACCCGGCGGGGGCCTTTTCCTACGAGCAGTACTTC
once TRBJ2-7 TRBV4-3 . CASSQDKATYEQYF TGCGCCAGCAGCCAAGATAAGGCAACCTACGAGCAGTACTTC
. TRBJ1-6 TRBV18 . CASSPFSSGDNSPLHF TGTGCCAGCTCACCATTCTCGTCAGGGGATAATTCACCCCTCCACTTT
once TRBJ2-6 TRBV6-4 . CASSTEPGANVLTF TGTGCCAGCAGCACAGAGCCTGGGGCCAACGTCCTGACTTTC
. TRBJ1-5 TRBV6-5 . CASSVPWASNQPQHF TGTGCCAGCAGCGTCCCTTGGGCTAGCAATCAGCCCCAGCATTTT
. TRBJ2-6 TRBV6-5 . CASSYAVSSGANVLTF TGTGCCAGCAGTTACGCAGTTTCATCTGGGGCCAACGTCCTGACTTTC
. TRBJ2-7 TRBV4-3 . CASSQSQVGGYEQYF TGCGCCAGCAGCCAATCCCAGGTAGGGGGCTACGAGCAGTACTTC
. TRBJ2-2 TRBV7-6 TRBD2 CASSLRLADTGELFF TGTGCCAGCAGCTTACGCCTAGCGGACACCGGGGAGCTGTTTTTT
once TRBJ2-1 TRBV30 TRBD2 CAWSSWTSGGAREQFF TGTGCCTGGAGTAGCTGGACTAGCGGGGGGGCGAGAGAGCAGTTCTTC
. TRBJ2-5 TRBV19 . CASTSGVAQYF TGTGCCAGTACTTCAGGGGTCGCCCAGTACTTC
. TRBJ2-6 TRBV9 TRBD1 CASSVGSGTGGSGANVLTF TGTGCCAGCAGCGTAGGATCGGGGACAGGAGGCTCTGGGGCCAACGTCCTGACTTTC
. TRBJ1-3 TRBV7-2 . CASSLGPSAGNTIYF TGTGCCAGCAGCTTAGGGCCCTCGGCCGGAAACACCATATATTTT
. TRBJ1-1 TRBV7-9 . CASSLPRGGTEAFF TGTGCCAGCAGTTTACCCAGGGGCGGCACTGAAGCTTTCTTT
. TRBJ2-5 TRBV4-3 . CASSQDAGPRETQYF TGCGCCAGCAGCCAAGATGCGGGCCCCCGTGAGACCCAGTACTTC
. TRBJ1-2 TRBV21-1 . CASSPSNYGYTF TGTGCCAGCAGCCCCTCTAACTATGGCTACACCTTC
. TRBJ1-6 TRBV28 . CASRQASKVWTSPLHF TGTGCCAGCAGACAGGCGTCCAAGGTTTGGACTTCACCCCTCCACTTT
. TRBJ2-7 TRBV25-1 . CASSESGDLAYEQYF TGTGCCAGCAGTGAATCTGGCGACTTAGCCTACGAGCAGTACTTC
. TRBJ1-6 TRBV18 . CASSPGRSLYNSPLHF TGTGCCAGCTCACCAGGTAGAAGTCTCTATAATTCACCCCTCCACTTT
. TRBJ1-1 TRBV5-4 . CASSLKTSNTEAFF TGTGCCAGCAGCCTGAAAACATCGAACACTGAAGCTTTCTTT
. TRBJ1-4 TRBV23-1 . CASSQSGGGNEKLFF TGCGCCAGCAGTCAATCGGGGGGCGGGAATGAAAAACTGTTTTTT
. TRBJ2-3 TRBV7-2 . CASSLGQGVSTDTQYF TGTGCCAGCAGCTTAGGCCAGGGCGTCAGCACAGATACGCAGTATTTT
. TRBJ2-5 TRBV7-2 TRBD2 CASSATSGGLGTQYF TGTGCCAGCAGCGCGACTAGCGGGGGTCTGGGGACCCAGTACTTC